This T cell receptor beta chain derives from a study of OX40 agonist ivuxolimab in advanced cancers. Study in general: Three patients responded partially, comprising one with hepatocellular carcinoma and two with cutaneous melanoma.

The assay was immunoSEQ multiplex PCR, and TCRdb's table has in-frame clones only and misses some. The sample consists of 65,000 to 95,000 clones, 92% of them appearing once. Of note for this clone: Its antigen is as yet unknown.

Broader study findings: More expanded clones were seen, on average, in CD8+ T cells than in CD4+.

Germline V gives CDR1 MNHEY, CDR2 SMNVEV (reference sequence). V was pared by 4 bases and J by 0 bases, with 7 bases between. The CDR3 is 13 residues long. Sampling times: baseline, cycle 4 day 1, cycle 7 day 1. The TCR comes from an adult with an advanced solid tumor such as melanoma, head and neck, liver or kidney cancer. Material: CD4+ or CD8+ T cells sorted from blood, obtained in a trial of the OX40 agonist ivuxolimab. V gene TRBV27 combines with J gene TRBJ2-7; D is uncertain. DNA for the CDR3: TGTGCCAGCAGTTATCACCTCTCCTACGAGCAGTACTTC. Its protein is CASSYHLSYEQYF.